These 12 T cell receptor beta chains share one sample of origin, sequenced in a study of technical replicates of blood from a handful of donors. Data came from immunoSEQ multiplex PCR; TCRdb stores just in-frame clones and leaves some out. The data hold fewer than 70,000 clones, with 94% observed a single time. What was sequenced was T cells isolated from PBMCs. The receptors shown here come from a human donor in good health.

The V gene is TRBV7-8, the J gene TRBJ1-3; D unclear. Looked up from germline, CDR1 is SGHVS and CDR2 is FQNEAQ. The CDR3 loop spans 15 amino acids. The germline V and J ends were trimmed by 1 base and 0 bases, with 7 bases remaining between them. The DNA of the CDR3 is TGTGCCAGCAGCTTAGGGGCTGACTCTGGAAACACCATATATTTT. Amino acid sequence: CASSLGADSGNTIYF.

The chain uses TRBV11-2 and TRBJ1-5; D unclear. CDR1 and CDR2 (germline): SGHAT, FQNNGV. The CDR3 consists of 17 residues. Deletions cut 4 bases from V and 1 base from J, with 17 bases between. The DNA of the CDR3 is TGTGCCAGCAGCTCTCCCGGGTCCTCGGTGAGCAATCAGCCCCAGCATTTT. This codes for CASSSPGSSVSNQPQHF. The variable domain in full, completed from reference TRBV11-2 and TRBJ1-5, reads EAGVAQSPRYKIIEKRQSVAFWCNPISGHATLYWYQQILGQGPKLLIQFQNNGVVDDSQLPKDRFSAERLKGVDSTLKIQPAKLEDSAVYLCASSSPGSSVSNQPQHFGDGTRLSIL.

The chain has TRBV10-3 and TRBJ2-2; TRBD2 might be the D (5 bases). Deletions cut 3 bases from V and 1 base from J, with 9 bases between. The CDR3 has 15 amino acids. From germline, CDR1 is ENHRY and CDR2 SYGVKD. CDR3 sequence: CAISEGLMNTGELFF. DNA of the CDR3: TGTGCCATCAGTGAAGGACTCATGAACACCGGGGAGCTGTTTTTT.

The chain employs TRBV7-2 and TRBJ1-3, with TRBD1 as a possible D gene (5 bases). The CDR3 is 16 amino acids. Between the trimmed V and J ends, which lost 8 bases and 3 bases, there was a span of 20 bases. Per the germline V gene, CDR1 is SGHTA and CDR2 is FQGNSA. Here the CDR3 DNA reads TGTGCCAGCTCAAACCTTCAGGGCCTTATTGGAAACACCATATATTTT. This codes for CASSNLQGLIGNTIYF.

The chain links TRBV7-9 to TRBJ2-1; 12 bases map to TRBD2. The germline CDR1 and CDR2 sequences are SEHNR and FQNEAQ (reference sequence). Losses at the gene ends were 8 bases for V and 8 bases for J; bases not matched to a gene: 1. This CDR3 comprises 12 residues. This CDR3 is CASRLAGDEQFF. In DNA form, the CDR3 reads TGTGCCAGCCGACTAGCGGGAGATGAGCAGTTCTTC.

V is TRBV7-3 and J is TRBJ2-7, with 7 bases that match TRBD2. The ends lost 3 bases at V and 6 bases at J; junction bases unmatched: 2. This CDR3 has 12 amino acids. Germline V gene data show CDR1 as SGHTA and CDR2 as FQGTGA. CDR3 sequence: CASSFGGGEQYF. The CDR3 coding sequence is TGTGCCAGCAGCTTTGGCGGGGGCGAGCAGTACTTC.

The V and J genes are TRBV7-8 and TRBJ2-5; 8 bases are a match to TRBD1. CDR3 size: 15 residues. J was trimmed by 4 bases and V by 2 bases; bases with no gene match: 6. CDR1 and CDR2 (germline): SGHVS, FQNEAQ. The CDR3 coding sequence is TGTGCCAGCAGCTTAAGACAGGGGAGTCGAGAGACCCAGTACTTC. It specifies CASSLRQGSRETQYF.

This clone turned up a few times. The J gene is TRBJ1-1, the V gene TRBV5-6; D call uncertain. The germline gives CDR1 SGHDT, CDR2 YYEEEE. V lost 3 bases and J lost 9, with 18 bases in between. This CDR3 is built from 14 residues. In nucleotides, the CDR3 is TGTGCCAGCAGCTCTCCTTCTGAGGAAGGCAAAGCTTTCTTT. Translated, it gives CASSSPSEEGKAFF.

The gene calls are TRBV7-9 and TRBJ2-1, with TRBD1 matching over 8 bases. Germline CDR1 is SEHNR and CDR2 is FQNEAQ (reference sequence). The CDR3 has 15 amino acids. V lost 6 bases and J lost 6; bases outside the gene matches: 10. The CDR3 nucleotides read TGTGCCAGCAGTCTAAACAGGGGGGAATTCAATGAGCAGTTCTTC. Translated: CASSLNRGEFNEQFF.

The chain is built from TRBV6-5 and TRBJ1-3; no reliable D call. Trimming stripped 10 bases from V and 1 base from J, with 8 bases between. The germline V gene encodes CDR1 MNHEY and CDR2 SVGAGI. The CDR3 has 12 residues. This chain's CDR3 is CATSGSGNTIYF. CDR3 coding DNA: TGTGCCACCTCGGGATCTGGAAACACCATATATTTT.

This clone was recorded only once. The chain joins TRBV6-5 to TRBJ1-4; 10 bases map to TRBD1. Germline trimming cut 2 bases from V and 6 bases from J; bases unmatched to any gene: 3. CDR3 length: 15 amino acids. Germline lookup yields CDR1 MNHEY and CDR2 SVGAGI. For the CDR3, the DNA is TGTGCCAGCAGTTACACCGGGACAGGGGATGAAAAACTGTTTTTT. Amino acids: CASSYTGTGDEKLFF.

The chain's CDR3 is CASSRRATNEKLFF. CDR3 DNA sequence: TGTGCCAGCAGCCGCAGGGCAACTAATGAAAAACTGTTTTTT. V usage is TRBV7-8 and J usage is TRBJ1-4, with D possibly TRBD1 on 5 matching bases. The CDR3 runs 14 residues. V was trimmed by 5 bases and J by 0 bases, leaving 7 bases between them. Germline V gene sequence: CDR1 SGHVS, CDR2 FQNEAQ.